A single sample gave rise to the 13 T cell receptor beta chains below, sequenced in a study of long-term antiretroviral therapy in people with HIV. It was version v3.0 of the immunoSEQ assay that was run at survey level. Some clones are missing from TCRdb's copy, which holds only in-frame ones; the method was immunoSEQ multiplex PCR. The sample holds tens of thousands of clones, about 81% seen once. Source: unsorted PBMCs, taken 1.5 years after starting antiretroviral therapy. The origin of the receptors is a man aged 30 to 39 with HIV.

The V call is TRBV7-6, the J call TRBJ2-5, with a possible D match to TRBD1 (5 bases). The germline V gene has CDR1 SGHVS and CDR2 FNYEAQ. This CDR3 region has 15 residues. V was clipped by 5 bases and J by 0 bases, with 13 bases between them. This chain's CDR3 is CASSPGRVYQETQYF. As DNA, the CDR3 is TGTGCCAGCAGCCCCGGCAGGGTATACCAAGAGACCCAGTACTTC.

Only a few counts were recorded for this clone. V and J are TRBV4-2 and TRBJ2-7; D ambiguous. The germline CDR1 and CDR2 sequences are LGHNA and YNFKEQ. V lost 0 bases and J lost 2, with 8 bases in between. The CDR3 loop spans 14 amino acids. The DNA for the CDR3 is TGTGCCAGCAGCCAAGAGGCTCGGACCTACGAGCAGTACTTC. Translated: CASSQEARTYEQYF.

The V gene is TRBV27, the J gene TRBJ2-7; tentative D call: TRBD2 (7 bases). The CDR3 loop spans 13 amino acids. CDR1 and CDR2 (germline): MNHEY, SMNVEV (reference sequence). Trimming removed 11 bases from V and 0 bases from J, with 14 bases in between. CDR3 sequence: CAPGGQISYEQYF. The CDR3 region has the DNA TGTGCCCCCGGGGGGCAGATCTCCTACGAGCAGTACTTC.

This clone is a singleton in its sample. The chain couples TRBV4-1 to TRBJ1-4; weak D call: TRBD1 (5 bases). The length of the CDR3 is 16 residues. The ends were cut back, 0 bases at V and 5 bases at J, with 13 bases in the middle. CDR1 is MGHRA and CDR2 is YSYEKL in the germline V gene. This CDR3 is CASSQDDSRVNEKLFF. CDR3 DNA: TGCGCCAGCAGCCAAGATGACAGCAGGGTGAATGAAAAACTGTTTTTT.

The J gene is TRBJ2-7, the V gene TRBV19; D is undetermined. The length of the CDR3 is 14 residues. V was cut by 5 bases and J by 0 bases, with 11 bases left in between. Germline V gives CDR1 LNHDA, CDR2 SQIVND (reference sequence). The CDR3 region has the DNA TGTGCCAGTAGTCAAAAACAGAGCTCCTACGAGCAGTACTTC. Its protein product is CASSQKQSSYEQYF.

V is TRBV28 and J is TRBJ2-7; D may be TRBD1 or TRBD2 (5 bases each). Trimming stripped 5 bases from V and 2 bases from J, with 13 bases between. Germline V CDR1 and CDR2: MDHEN, SYDVKM. This CDR3 has 14 residues. CDR3 bases: TGTGCCAGCAGTCTCGCCGGGGCGGCCTACGAGCAGTACTTC. It translates to CASSLAGAAYEQYF.

The gene calls are TRBV5-4 and TRBJ2-1; the D gene is possibly TRBD2 (5 bases). Trimming removed 5 bases from V and 9 bases from J, with 12 bases in between. There are 12 residues in the CDR3. Germline V CDR1 and CDR2: SGHNT, YYREEE (reference sequence). The DNA of the CDR3 is TGTGCCAGCAGTTCCGGGGTGCCTGAGCAGTTCTTC. Amino acids: CASSSGVPEQFF.

The V and J genes are TRBV18 and TRBJ1-5, with a weak D call TRBD1 (5 bases). Looked up from germline, CDR1 is KGHSH and CDR2 is LQKENI. V lost 3 bases and J 4 bases, leaving 7 bases between the germline ends. CDR3 length equals 13 residues. Here the CDR3 reads CASSPGGNQPQHF. DNA of the CDR3: TGTGCCAGCTCACCCGGGGGTAATCAGCCCCAGCATTTT.

This clone came up once. Here the CDR3 DNA reads TGTGCCAGCAGCTCCCGTAGGGACACTGAAGCTTTCTTT. Its protein is CASSSRRDTEAFF. This rearrangement joins TRBV11-3 to TRBJ1-1; D not resolved. There are 13 residues in the CDR3. Germline V gene lookup returns CDR1 SGHNT and CDR2 YENEEA. V lost 4 bases, J lost 3 bases, and 9 bases lay in between.

The chain has TRBV19 and TRBJ2-2, with 7 positions matching TRBD2. From germline, CDR1 is LNHDA and CDR2 SQIVND (reference sequence). The CDR3 totals 13 residues. The J segment lost 3 bases and the V segment lost 10 bases, leaving 5 bases of the junction unmatched. The CDR3 nucleotides are TGTGCCACTTTAGCGGGCTACACCGGGGAGCTGTTTTTT. It specifies CATLAGYTGELFF.

This chain links TRBV5-1 with TRBJ1-1; the D gene is possibly TRBD1 (6 bases). Trimming pared 0 bases from V and 2 bases from J, leaving 14 bases between. This CDR3 comprises 16 residues. CDR1 is SGHRS, CDR2 YFSETQ, per germline. The CDR3 protein is CASSLVVTGINTEAFF. The DNA of the CDR3 is TGCGCCAGCAGCTTGGTGGTTACAGGGATTAACACTGAAGCTTTCTTT.

The J gene is TRBJ2-2, the V gene TRBV28; maybe TRBD2 (6 bases). V lost 3 bases to trimming and J lost 3 bases, with 11 bases between them. Germline V CDR1 and CDR2: MDHEN, SYDVKM. The CDR3 spans 15 residues. The CDR3 nucleotides read TGTGCCAGCAGTTTTGGGGTAGCGGACACCGGGGAGCTGTTTTTT. Amino acids: CASSFGVADTGELFF.

The rearrangement joins TRBV19 to TRBJ1-5, with D perhaps TRBD1 (6 bases). V shed 7 bases and J shed 0 bases, with 19 bases lying between them. This CDR3 contains 17 residues. Germline V gives CDR1 LNHDA, CDR2 SQIVND (reference sequence). DNA for the CDR3: TGTGCCAGTACCCCTGGATACAGGGACTATAGCAATCAGCCCCAGCATTTT. Protein: CASTPGYRDYSNQPQHF.